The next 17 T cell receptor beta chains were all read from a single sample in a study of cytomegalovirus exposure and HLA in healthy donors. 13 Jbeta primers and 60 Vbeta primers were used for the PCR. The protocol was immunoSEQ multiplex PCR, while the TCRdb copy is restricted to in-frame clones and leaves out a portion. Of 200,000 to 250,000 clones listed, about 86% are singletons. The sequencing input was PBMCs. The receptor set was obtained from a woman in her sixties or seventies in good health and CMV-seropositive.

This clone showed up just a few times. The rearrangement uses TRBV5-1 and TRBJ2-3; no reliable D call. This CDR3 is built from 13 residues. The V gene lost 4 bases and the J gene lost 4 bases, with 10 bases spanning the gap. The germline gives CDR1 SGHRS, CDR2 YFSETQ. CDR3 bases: TGCGCCAGCAGCCCCGGTCGCGCAGATACGCAGTATTTT. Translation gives CASSPGRADTQYF.

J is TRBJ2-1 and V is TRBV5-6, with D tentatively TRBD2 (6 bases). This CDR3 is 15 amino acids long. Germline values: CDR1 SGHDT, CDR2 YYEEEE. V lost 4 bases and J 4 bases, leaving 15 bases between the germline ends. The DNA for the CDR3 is TGTGCCAGCAGCACCCGACTAGGTGTGTACAATGAGCAGTTCTTC. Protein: CASSTRLGVYNEQFF.

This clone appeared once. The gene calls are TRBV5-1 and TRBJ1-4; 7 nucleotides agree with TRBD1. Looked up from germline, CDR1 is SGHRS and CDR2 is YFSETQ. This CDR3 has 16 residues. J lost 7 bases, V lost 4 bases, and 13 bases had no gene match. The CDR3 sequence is CASSPWSRGLGEKLFF. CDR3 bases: TGCGCCAGCAGCCCGTGGTCGAGGGGGCTGGGTGAAAAACTGTTTTTT.

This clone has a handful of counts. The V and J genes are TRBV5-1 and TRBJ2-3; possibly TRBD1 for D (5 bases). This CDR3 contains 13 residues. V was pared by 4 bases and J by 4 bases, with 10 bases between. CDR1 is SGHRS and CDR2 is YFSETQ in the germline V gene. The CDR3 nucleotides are TGCGCCAGCAGCGCCCAGGGTTCAGATACGCAGTATTTT. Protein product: CASSAQGSDTQYF.

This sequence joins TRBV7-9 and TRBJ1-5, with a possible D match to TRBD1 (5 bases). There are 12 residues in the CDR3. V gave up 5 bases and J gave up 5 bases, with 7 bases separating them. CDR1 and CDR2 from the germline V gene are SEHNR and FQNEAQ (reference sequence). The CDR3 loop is CASSRDYQPQHF. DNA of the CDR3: TGTGCCAGCAGCCGGGACTATCAGCCCCAGCATTTT.

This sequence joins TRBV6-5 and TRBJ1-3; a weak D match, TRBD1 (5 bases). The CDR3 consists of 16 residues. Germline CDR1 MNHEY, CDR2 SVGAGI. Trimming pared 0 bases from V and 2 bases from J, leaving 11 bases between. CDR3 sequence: CASSYSRGRTGNTIYF. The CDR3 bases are TGTGCCAGCAGTTACTCGCGGGGCCGGACTGGAAACACCATATATTTT.

For the CDR3, the DNA is TGTGCCAGCAGTGACTCAGCGGGAGCGGGTTACAATGAGCAGTTCTTC. The encoded protein is CASSDSAGAGYNEQFF. The chain joins TRBV6-4 to TRBJ2-1; 8 nucleotides match TRBD2. V shed 0 bases and J 4 bases; nucleotides not matched to a gene: 5. Germline assignment: CDR1 MRHNA and CDR2 SNTAGT. The CDR3 runs to 16 residues.

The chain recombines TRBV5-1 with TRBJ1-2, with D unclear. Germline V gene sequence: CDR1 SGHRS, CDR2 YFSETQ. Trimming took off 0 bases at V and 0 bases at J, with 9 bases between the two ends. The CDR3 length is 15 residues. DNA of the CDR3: TGCGCCAGCAGCTTGGAGCCCACTGCTAACTATGGCTACACCTTC. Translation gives CASSLEPTANYGYTF.

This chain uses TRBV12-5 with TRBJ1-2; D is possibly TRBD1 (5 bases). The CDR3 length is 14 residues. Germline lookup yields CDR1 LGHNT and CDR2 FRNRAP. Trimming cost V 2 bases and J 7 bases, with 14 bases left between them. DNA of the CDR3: TGTGCTAGTGGTTTGCCGGGACTGCGGGGTGGCTACACCTTC. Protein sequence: CASGLPGLRGGYTF.

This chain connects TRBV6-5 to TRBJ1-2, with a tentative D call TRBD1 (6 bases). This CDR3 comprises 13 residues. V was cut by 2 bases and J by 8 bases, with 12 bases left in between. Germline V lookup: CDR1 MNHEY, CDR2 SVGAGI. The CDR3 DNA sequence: TGTGCCAGCAGTTACAGGGGGTTCGGGGGCTACACCTTC. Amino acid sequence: CASSYRGFGGYTF.

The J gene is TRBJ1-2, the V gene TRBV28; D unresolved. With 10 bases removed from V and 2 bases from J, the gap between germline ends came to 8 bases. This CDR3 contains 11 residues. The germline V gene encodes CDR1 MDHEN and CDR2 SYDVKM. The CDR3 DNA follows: TGTGCCACCCTAAAGAACTATGGCTACACCTTC. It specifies CATLKNYGYTF.

The CDR3 nucleotides read TGTGCCAGCAGTGCCGCACTAGCGGGAGTAACAGTGCAGTACTTC. Its translation is CASSAALAGVTVQYF. V usage is TRBV27 and J usage is TRBJ2-5; 11 bases fit TRBD2. This CDR3 has 15 residues. The germline V gene encodes CDR1 MNHEY and CDR2 SMNVEV (reference sequence). Trimming at V came to 5 bases and at J to 11 bases, leaving 13 bases not matched to a gene.

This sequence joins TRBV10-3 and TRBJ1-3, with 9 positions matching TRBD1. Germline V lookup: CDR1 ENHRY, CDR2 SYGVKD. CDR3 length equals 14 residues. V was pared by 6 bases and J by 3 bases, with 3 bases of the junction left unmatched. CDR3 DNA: TGTGCCATCAGGCCGGGACAGGGTGGAAACACCATATATTTT. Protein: CAIRPGQGGNTIYF.

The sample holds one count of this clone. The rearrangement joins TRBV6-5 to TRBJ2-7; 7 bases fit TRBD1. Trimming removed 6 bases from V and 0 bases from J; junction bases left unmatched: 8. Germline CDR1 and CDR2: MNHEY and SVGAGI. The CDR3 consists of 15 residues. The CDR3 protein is CASRPYRDSSYEQYF. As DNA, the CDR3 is TGTGCCAGCAGACCGTACAGGGACAGCTCCTACGAGCAGTACTTC.

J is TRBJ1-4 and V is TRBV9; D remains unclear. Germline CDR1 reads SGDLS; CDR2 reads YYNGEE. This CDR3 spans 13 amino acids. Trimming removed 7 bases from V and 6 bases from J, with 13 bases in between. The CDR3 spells CASGKDGDEKLFF. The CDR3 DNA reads TGTGCCAGCGGAAAAGACGGGGATGAAAAACTGTTTTTT.

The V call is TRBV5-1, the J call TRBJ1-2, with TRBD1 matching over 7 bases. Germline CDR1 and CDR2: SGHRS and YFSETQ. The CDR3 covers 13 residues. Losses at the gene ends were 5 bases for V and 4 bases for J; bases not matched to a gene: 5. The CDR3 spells CASRTGSSYGYTF. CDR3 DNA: TGCGCCAGCAGGACAGGGTCATCCTATGGCTACACCTTC.

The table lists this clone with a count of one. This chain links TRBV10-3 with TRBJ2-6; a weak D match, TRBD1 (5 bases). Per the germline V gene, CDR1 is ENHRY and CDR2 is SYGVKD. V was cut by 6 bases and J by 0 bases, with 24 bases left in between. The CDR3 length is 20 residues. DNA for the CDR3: TGTGCCATCAGGTCGTCCCTAGTTGGCAGGGCACCCTCTGGGGCCAACGTCCTGACTTTC. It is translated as CAIRSSLVGRAPSGANVLTF.